This is a list of T cell receptor beta chains from one sample in a study of T cells in Graves' hyperthyroidism and ophthalmopathy. One entry per CDR3 protein results from TCRdb running MiXCR on the multiplex PCR reads. The sample records 650,000 to 800,000 distinct CDR3 sequences, 40% to 55% being singletons. The specimen sequenced was peripheral blood or thyroid tissue (not recorded which). These receptors originate from an adult man with Graves' disease, either hyperthyroidism or ophthalmopathy (not recorded which). Both conserved end residues are part of each CDR3. The D gene is left open where the match is weak. Size is omitted from some rows. Given values are once, few, many or a class for expanded clones.

-,TRBJ1-5,TRBV2,many,CASRDSDSNQPQHF,TGTGCCAGCAGGGACAGCGATAGCAATCAGCCCCAGCATTTT
-,TRBJ1-5,TRBV24-1,few,CATSARVRGPEDSNQPQHF,TGTGCCACCAGTGCTAGGGTGCGGGGGCCCGAAGATAGCAATCAGCCCCAGCATTTT
TRBD1,TRBJ1-2,TRBV29-1,-,CSLDGTGGDGYTF,TGCAGCTTAGACGGGACAGGGGGAGATGGCTACACCTTC
-,TRBJ1-2,TRBV7-9,-,CASSPPVWSAGDYGYTF,TGTGCCAGCAGCCCGCCGGTTTGGTCCGCTGGGGACTATGGCTACACCTTC
-,TRBJ1-5,TRBV6-6,-,CASSRLTDIYSNQPQHF,TGTGCCAGCAGTAGATTGACAGACATTTATAGCAATCAGCCCCAGCATTTT
-,TRBJ2-7,TRBV7-9,-,CASSLLEVKGHEQYF,TGTGCCAGCAGCTTATTGGAGGTGAAGGGCCACGAGCAGTACTTC
-,TRBJ1-4,TRBV2,many,CASNGGFNEKLFF,TGTGCCAGCAATGGGGGCTTCAATGAAAAACTGTTTTTT
-,TRBJ2-7,TRBV29-1,many,CSAVASYEQYF,TGCAGCGCGGTTGCGTCCTACGAGCAGTACTTC
-,TRBJ2-7,TRBV12-3/TRBV12-4,-,CASSLGAEPSEQYF,TGTGCCAGCAGTTTAGGGGCAGAACCCAGCGAGCAGTACTTC
TRBD1,TRBJ1-6,TRBV7-9,many,CASSSTTTGGRSPLHF,TGTGCCAGCAGCTCAACGACGACAGGGGGAAGGTCACCCCTCCACTTT
TRBD1,TRBJ2-2,TRBV7-9,many,CASSRTGTGNTGELFF,TGTGCCAGCAGCCGAACGGGGACAGGGAACACCGGGGAGCTGTTTTTT